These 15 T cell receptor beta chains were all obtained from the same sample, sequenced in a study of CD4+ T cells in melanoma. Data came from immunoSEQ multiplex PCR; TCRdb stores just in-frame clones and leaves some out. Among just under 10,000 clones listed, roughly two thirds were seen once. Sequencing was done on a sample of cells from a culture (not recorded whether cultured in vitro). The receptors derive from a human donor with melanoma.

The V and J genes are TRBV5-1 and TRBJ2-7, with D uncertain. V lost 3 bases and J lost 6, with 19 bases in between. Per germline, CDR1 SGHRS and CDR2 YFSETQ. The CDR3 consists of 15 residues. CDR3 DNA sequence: TGCGCCAGCAGCTCCTACGTCGGCAGAGCTACCGAGCAGTACTTC. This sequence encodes CASSSYVGRATEQYF.

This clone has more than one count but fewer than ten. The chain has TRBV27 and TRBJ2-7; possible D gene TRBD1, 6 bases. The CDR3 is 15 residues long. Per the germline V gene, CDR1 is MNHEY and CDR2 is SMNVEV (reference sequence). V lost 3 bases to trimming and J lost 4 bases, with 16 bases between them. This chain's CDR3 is CASSFRGGQGYEQYF. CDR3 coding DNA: TGTGCCAGCAGTTTTAGAGGGGGTCAGGGGTACGAGCAGTACTTC.

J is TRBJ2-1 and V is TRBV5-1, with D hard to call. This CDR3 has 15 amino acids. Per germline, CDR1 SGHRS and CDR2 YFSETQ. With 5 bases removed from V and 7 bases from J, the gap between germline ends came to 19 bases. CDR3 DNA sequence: TGCGCCAGCAGTTATCTGGGCAGTTCTTCGAATGAGCAGTTCTTC. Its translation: CASSYLGSSSNEQFF.

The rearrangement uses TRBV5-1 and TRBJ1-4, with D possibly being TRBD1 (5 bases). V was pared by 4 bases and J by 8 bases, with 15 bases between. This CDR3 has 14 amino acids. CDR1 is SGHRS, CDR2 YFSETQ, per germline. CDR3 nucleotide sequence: TGCGCCAGCAGCAGGGACCCGGGCGACGAAAAACTGTTTTTT. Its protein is CASSRDPGDEKLFF.

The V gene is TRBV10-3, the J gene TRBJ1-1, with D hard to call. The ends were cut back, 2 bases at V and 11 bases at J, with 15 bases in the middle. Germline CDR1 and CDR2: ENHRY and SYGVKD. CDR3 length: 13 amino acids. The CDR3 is CAISEAGHIGAFF. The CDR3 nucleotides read TGTGCCATCAGTGAGGCTGGGCACATTGGGGCTTTCTTT.

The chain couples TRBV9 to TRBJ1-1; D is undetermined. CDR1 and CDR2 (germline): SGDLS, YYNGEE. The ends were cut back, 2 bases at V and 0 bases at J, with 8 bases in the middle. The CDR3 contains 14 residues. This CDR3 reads CASSVGSMNTEAFF. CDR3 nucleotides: TGTGCCAGCAGCGTCGGGAGCATGAACACTGAAGCTTTCTTT.

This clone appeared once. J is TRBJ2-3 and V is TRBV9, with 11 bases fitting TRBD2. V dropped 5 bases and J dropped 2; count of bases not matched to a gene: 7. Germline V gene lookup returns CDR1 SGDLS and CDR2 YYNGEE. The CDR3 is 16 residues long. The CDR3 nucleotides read TGTGCCAGCAGATCCGGGACTAGCGGTAACACAGATACGCAGTATTTT. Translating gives CASRSGTSGNTDTQYF. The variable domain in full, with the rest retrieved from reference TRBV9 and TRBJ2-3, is DSGVTQTPKHLITATGQRVTLRCSPRSGDLSVYWYQQSLDQGLQFLIQYYNGEERAKGNILERFSAQQFPDLHSELNLSSLELGDSALYFCASRSGTSGNTDTQYFGPGTRLTVL.

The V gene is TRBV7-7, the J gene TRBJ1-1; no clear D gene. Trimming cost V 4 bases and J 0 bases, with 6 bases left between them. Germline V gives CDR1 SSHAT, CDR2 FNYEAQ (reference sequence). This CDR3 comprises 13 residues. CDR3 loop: CASSSQVNTEAFF. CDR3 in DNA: TGTGCCAGCAGCTCCCAGGTGAACACTGAAGCTTTCTTT.

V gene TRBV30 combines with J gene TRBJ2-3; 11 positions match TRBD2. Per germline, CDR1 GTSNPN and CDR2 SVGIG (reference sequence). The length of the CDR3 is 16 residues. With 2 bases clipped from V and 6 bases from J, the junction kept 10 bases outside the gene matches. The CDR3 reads CAWSPRLAGKRDTQYF. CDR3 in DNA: TGTGCCTGGAGTCCTCGACTAGCGGGAAAACGGGATACGCAGTATTTT.

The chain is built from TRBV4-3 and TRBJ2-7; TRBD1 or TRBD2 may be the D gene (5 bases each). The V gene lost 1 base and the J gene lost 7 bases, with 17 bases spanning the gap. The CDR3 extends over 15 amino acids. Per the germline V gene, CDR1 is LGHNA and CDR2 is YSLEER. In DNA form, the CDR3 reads TGCGCCAGCAGCCAAGTCGGGACGGGATTGAGGGAGCAGTACTTC. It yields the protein CASSQVGTGLREQYF.

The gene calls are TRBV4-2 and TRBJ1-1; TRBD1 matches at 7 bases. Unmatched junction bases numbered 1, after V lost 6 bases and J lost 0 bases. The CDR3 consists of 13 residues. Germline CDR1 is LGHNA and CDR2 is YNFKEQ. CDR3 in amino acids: CASRGQLNTEAFF. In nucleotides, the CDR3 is TGTGCCAGCAGGGGACAGTTGAACACTGAAGCTTTCTTT.

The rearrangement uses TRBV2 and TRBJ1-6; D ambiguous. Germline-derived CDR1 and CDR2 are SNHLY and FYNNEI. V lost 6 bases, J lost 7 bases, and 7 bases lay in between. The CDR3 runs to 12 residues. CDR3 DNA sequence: TGTGCCAGCAGAGTGACAAATTCACCCCTCCACTTT. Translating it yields CASRVTNSPLHF.

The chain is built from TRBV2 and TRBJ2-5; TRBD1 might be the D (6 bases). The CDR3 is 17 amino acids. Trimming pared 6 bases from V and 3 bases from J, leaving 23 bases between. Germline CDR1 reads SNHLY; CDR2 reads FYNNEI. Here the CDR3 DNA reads TGTGCCAGCAGCCTAATGCCCACACTTGCAGGGGAAGAGACCCAGTACTTC. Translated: CASSLMPTLAGEETQYF.

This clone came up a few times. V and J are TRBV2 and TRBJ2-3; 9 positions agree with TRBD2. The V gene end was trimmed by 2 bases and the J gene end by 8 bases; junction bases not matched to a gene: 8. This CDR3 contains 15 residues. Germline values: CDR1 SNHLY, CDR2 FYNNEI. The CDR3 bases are TGTGCCAGCAGTGAAATGCGGGGGGGGCCCGCTACGCAGTATTTT. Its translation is CASSEMRGGPATQYF.

Here the CDR3 reads CASSPPPSGGSGNTIYF. The CDR3 DNA is TGTGCCAGCAGCCCACCTCCTTCGGGTGGTTCTGGAAACACCATATATTTT. J is TRBJ1-3 and V is TRBV9, with D unresolved. CDR1 is SGDLS and CDR2 is YYNGEE in the germline V gene. V shed 4 bases and J shed 1 base, with 18 bases lying between them. CDR3 length equals 17 residues.